The entry that follows covers one T cell receptor beta chain sequence. The data were taken from a study of blood T cells in healthy people across ages. A J-beta primer mix and a sample-barcoded 5' primer were used in a second PCR of roughly 7 to 12 cycles. TCRdb reprocessed the 5' RACE reads with MiXCR, giving one entry per CDR3 protein. The sample yields about 1.4 million distinct CDR3 sequences, approximately 60% seen once. Germline V lookup: CDR1 MNHEY, CDR2 SVGAGI. This CDR3 has 12 amino acids. The genes are TRBV6-5 and TRBJ2-5, with D possibly matching TRBD2 (5 bases). The J call may be in error: the DNA end matches TRBJ2-7 better. Material: blood. This receptor was identified in a man aged 18-30 years in good health. The CDR3 loop reads CASSDWRNEQYF. Written as DNA, the CDR3 is TGTGCCAGCAGTGATTGGAGGAACGAGCAGTACTTC.